The next 7 T cell receptor beta chains were all read from a single sample in a study of T-cell reconstitution after alpha-beta-depleted transplantation in children. Unique molecular identifiers were used in preparing the TCRbeta library. TCRdb processed the PCR reads anew with MiXCR; each CDR3 protein has one entry. The sample holds 440,000 or so distinct CDR3 sequences, roughly a tenth seen once. The input for sequencing was PBMCs from the stem cell graft donor, taken from the stem cell graft. The receptors derive from a human donor who donated a stem cell graft to a child with acute myeloid leukemia.

This clonotype was detected a few times. The V gene is TRBV7-9, the J gene TRBJ2-7; D perhaps matches TRBD1 (6 bases). From germline, CDR1 is SEHNR and CDR2 FQNEAQ (reference sequence). Trimming removed 3 bases from V and 5 bases from J, with 11 bases in between. There are 13 residues in the CDR3. CDR3 loop: CASSFRGGNEQYF. Here the CDR3 DNA reads TGTGCCAGCAGCTTCAGGGGCGGCAACGAGCAGTACTTC.

This clonotype showed up many times. The chain joins TRBV12-3 or TRBV12-4 to TRBJ1-5; D is perhaps TRBD1 (6 bases). V lost 6 bases and J 3 bases, leaving 12 bases between the germline ends. This CDR3 is built from 14 residues. CDR3 loop: CASSGMGANQPQHF. The CDR3 DNA reads as TGTGCCAGCAGCGGAATGGGGGCCAATCAGCCCCAGCATTTT.

In this sample, this clonotype turned up many times. The rearrangement uses TRBV9 and TRBJ2-3, with D perhaps given as TRBD1 or TRBD2 (6 bases each). The CDR3 is 16 amino acids. Germline assignment: CDR1 SGDLS and CDR2 YYNGEE. The germline V and J ends were trimmed by 4 bases and 3 bases, with 18 bases remaining between them. In DNA, the CDR3 is TGTGCCAGCAGCCCAGGGGCTAGCGTGGGAACAGATACGCAGTATTTT. Translating gives CASSPGASVGTDTQYF.

This clonotype showed up just a few times. This rearrangement joins TRBV14 to TRBJ2-7, with D perhaps TRBD1 (6 bases). Germline-derived CDR1 and CDR2 are SGHDN and FVKESK. The CDR3 is 15 residues long. Trimming took 1 base from V and 4 from J, leaving 14 bases between them. The CDR3 DNA is TGTGCCAGCAGCCAAGGGTATTGGGGGCTGTACGAGCAGTACTTC. This encodes CASSQGYWGLYEQYF.

The chain recombines TRBV9 with TRBJ1-1; D might be TRBD1 (6 bases). The CDR3 runs to 15 residues. CDR1 is SGDLS, CDR2 YYNGEE, per germline. The V end lost 2 bases, the J end lost 0 bases, and 11 bases lay between the germline ends. The CDR3 spells CASSVGQYMNTEAFF. In nucleotides, the CDR3 is TGTGCCAGCAGCGTCGGACAGTATATGAACACTGAAGCTTTCTTT.

This clonotype was seen more than once but under ten times. V usage is TRBV20-1 and J usage is TRBJ2-1; D could derive from TRBD1 or TRBD2 (5 bases each). Trimming left V 3 bases short and J 10 bases short, with 28 bases between. This CDR3 is 17 amino acids long. Germline V CDR1 and CDR2: DFQATT, SNEGSKA (reference sequence). CDR3 region: CSARGTVNRVLIWEQFF. CDR3 sequence (DNA): TGCAGTGCTAGGGGGACGGTAAACCGCGTCCTAATCTGGGAGCAGTTCTTC.

CDR3 in amino acids: CASSLRLGGAGDTQYF. CDR3 DNA sequence: TGTGCCAGCAGCCTCCGGTTGGGGGGCGCGGGAGATACGCAGTATTTT. The rearrangement links TRBV7-2 to TRBJ2-3; D may correspond to TRBD1 or TRBD2 (6 bases each). Per the germline V gene, CDR1 is SGHTA and CDR2 is FQGNSA. The length of the CDR3 is 16 residues. V lost 5 bases to trimming and J lost 5 bases, with 20 bases between them.